This TCR beta chain emerged from a study of blood T cell repertoires in COVID-19. The protocol was immunoSEQ multiplex PCR, while the TCRdb copy is restricted to in-frame clones and leaves out a portion. This sample carries roughly 300,000 clones, about nine tenths of them seen once, and the ten largest clones take roughly 1.9%. As for this clone: Additional DNA sequences in this sample encode the identical CDR3.

This CDR3 has 13 residues. Trimming shortened V by 3 bases and J by 4 bases, and 10 bases separated the two germline ends. Looked up from germline, CDR1 is MNHEY and CDR2 is SVGEGT. The chain joins TRBV6-2 or TRBV6-3 to TRBJ2-7, with D perhaps matching TRBD2 (6 bases). The sequencing sample was made of peripheral blood. This receptor was taken from a woman aged 25-40 years with COVID-19, enrolled during active disease. The CDR3 is CASSYAGRYEQYF. The CDR3 DNA sequence: TGTGCCAGCAGTTATGCGGGGAGGTACGAGCAGTACTTC.